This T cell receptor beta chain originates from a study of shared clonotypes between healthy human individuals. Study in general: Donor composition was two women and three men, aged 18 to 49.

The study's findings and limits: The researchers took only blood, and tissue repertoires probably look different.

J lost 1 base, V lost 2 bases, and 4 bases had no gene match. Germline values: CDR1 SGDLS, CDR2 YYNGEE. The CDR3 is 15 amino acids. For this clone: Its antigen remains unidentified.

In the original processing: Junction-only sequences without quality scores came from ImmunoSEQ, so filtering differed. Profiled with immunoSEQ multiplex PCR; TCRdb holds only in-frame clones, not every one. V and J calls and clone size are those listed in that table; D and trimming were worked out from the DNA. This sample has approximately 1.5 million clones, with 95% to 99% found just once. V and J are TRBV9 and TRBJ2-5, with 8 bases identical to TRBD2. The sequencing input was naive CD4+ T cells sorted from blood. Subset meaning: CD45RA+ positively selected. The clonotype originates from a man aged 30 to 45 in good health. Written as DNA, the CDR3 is TGTGCCAGCAGCGTGAGTAGCGGGACCCAAGAGACCCAGTACTTC. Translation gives CASSVSSGTQETQYF.